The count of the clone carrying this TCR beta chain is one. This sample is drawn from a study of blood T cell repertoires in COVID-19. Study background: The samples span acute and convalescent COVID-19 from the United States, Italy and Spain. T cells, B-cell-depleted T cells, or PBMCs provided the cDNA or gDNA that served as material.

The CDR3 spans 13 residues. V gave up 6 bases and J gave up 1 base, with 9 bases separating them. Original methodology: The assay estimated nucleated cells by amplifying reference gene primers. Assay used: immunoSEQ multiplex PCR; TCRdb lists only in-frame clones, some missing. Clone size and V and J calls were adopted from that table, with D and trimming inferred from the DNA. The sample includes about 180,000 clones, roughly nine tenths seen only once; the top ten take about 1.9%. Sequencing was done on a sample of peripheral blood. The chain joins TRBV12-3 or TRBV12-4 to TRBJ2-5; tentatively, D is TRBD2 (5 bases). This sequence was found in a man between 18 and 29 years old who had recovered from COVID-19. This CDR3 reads CASSRRLQETQYF. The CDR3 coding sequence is TGTGCCAGCAGCAGGAGGCTCCAAGAGACCCAGTACTTC.